These 5 T cell receptor beta chains came from one sample sequenced in a study of blood T cells in healthy people across ages. For the second PCR, which ran for 7 to 11 cycles, a sample-barcoded 5' primer and a J-beta primer mix were used. TCRdb itself ran the 5' RACE reads through MiXCR, one entry per CDR3 protein. The data hold roughly 500,000 distinct CDR3 sequences, with 25% to 30% observed a single time. Specimen: blood. The receptors were sampled from a woman aged 70-85 years in good health.

A few counts support this clonotype. V is TRBV7-2 and J is TRBJ2-5; D gene uncertain. The CDR3 extends over 13 amino acids. The germline V and J ends were trimmed by 1 base and 5 bases, with 8 bases remaining between them. From germline, CDR1 is SGHTA and CDR2 FQGNSA. The CDR3 sequence is CASSLGASETQYF. The CDR3 bases are TGTGCCAGCAGCTTAGGTGCGAGTGAGACCCAGTACTTC.

J is TRBJ2-5 and V is TRBV12-3 or TRBV12-4; D call uncertain. TRBJ2-7 explains the end of the DNA better; the J call may be wrong. CDR3 length: 13 amino acids. The CDR3 region has the DNA TGTGCCAGCAGTCAAGCCGGGCACTACGAGCAGTACTTC. Translation: CASSQAGHYEQYF.

This clonotype was seen a few times. The chain carries TRBV7-2 and TRBJ1-1; D is uncertain. The germline gives CDR1 SGHTA, CDR2 FQGNSA. The CDR3 extends over 15 amino acids. V was clipped by 3 bases and J by 5 bases, with 16 bases between them. The CDR3 spells CASSFLGSGETEAFF. As DNA, the CDR3 is TGTGCCAGCAGCTTTTTAGGCTCGGGCGAAACTGAAGCTTTCTTT.

This chain joins TRBV20-1 and TRBJ1-3, with TRBD1 as a possible D gene (5 bases). The CDR3 extends over 13 amino acids. CDR1 DFQATT and CDR2 SNEGSKA come from the germline V gene (reference sequence). The V end lost 5 bases, the J end lost 2 bases, and 10 bases lay between the germline ends. DNA for the CDR3: TGCAGTGCTGGGGGGGGGACTGGAAACACCATATATTTT. Protein: CSAGGGTGNTIYF.

Turning to this clonotype: An end of the junction does not agree with germline; a read error may underlie this. The chain uses TRBV19 and TRBJ1-1; unclear D gene. Germline-derived CDR1 and CDR2 are LNHDA and SQIVND (reference sequence). The CDR3 is 11 residues long. The CDR3 spells CASSIDVRYVF. The CDR3, as DNA: TGTGCCAGTAGTATTGATGTCCGGTACGTCTTT.